This note documents a single T cell receptor (beta chain) sequence. Its antigen is currently not known. A junction boundary mismatches the germline segment, possibly from a read error. Ficoll-Paque density gradient centrifugation was used to isolate PBMCs. Data came from an Illumina NovaSeq 6000. TCRalpha and TCRbeta cDNA libraries were built by 5'RACE with constant-segment primers, adding sample barcodes and unique molecular identifiers. Trizol reagent was used to extract RNA from every sample. Library amplification was performed in two PCR steps, and a second sample barcode and Illumina TruSeq adapters were introduced in the second step. The libraries were sequenced on an Illumina NovaSeq using 2 x 150 bp paired-end reads. Under the source paper's analysis protocol: Demultiplexing of reads and collapsing into UMI-guided consensus sequences were performed with migec v1.2.7. Using mixcr v2.1.11, the UMI consensuses were aligned to TRA and TRB V and J templates and assembled into clonotypes. Clonotypes were classified as expanded or contracted when called significant by both edgeR and NoisET, with noise models trained on biological replicates. For edgeR calls, the thresholds were a false discovery rate-adjusted p below 0.01 and a log2 fold-change of 1. As an exploratory analysis of dynamics, max-normalized trajectories of the 1000 most abundant clonotypes were examined by PCA with hierarchical clustering. Separately sequenced CD4+ and CD8+ repertoires were used to assign the CD4 or CD8 phenotype of responding clones. Using fastp trimming at Q25 and MiXCR clonotype assembly, TCRdb reanalyzed the public sequencing data and kept in-frame beta chains. CDR3 protein duplicates are merged, each entry listing the most common genes and DNA. In this record, the V and J calls reflect TCRdb's handling and not the investigators' own analysis. The sample table holds roughly 350,000 distinct CDR3 sequences, of which around 27% were seen once. Together, the top ten hold approximately 13% of the sample.

CDR1 and CDR2 are drawn from the germline V gene (reference sequence): DFQATT, SNEGSKA. The CDR3 covers 10 residues, taking in both the cysteine and the phenylalanine. Left in the record is the CDR3 DNA by itself, 30 bases read in frame from the first base. These data are taken from a study of T-cell memory formation after mild COVID-19 (dated by TCRdb to the early 2020s). Notes on the research overall: TCR sequence clusters from the two donors were found to be largely donor specific. T-cell clones expanding and contracting after mild COVID-19 in two donors were tracked by longitudinal TCRalpha and TCRbeta repertoire sequencing. The cohort was made up of two young adult volunteers, one female and one male, who were previously healthy. Findings and caveats that apply to the study as a whole: From day 15 to 85, contracting clones showed balanced CD4/CD8 phenotypes, whereas a second wave of clones that expanded from day 15 to 37 leaned towards CD4+. Some responding clones were detected in pre-infection memory, which suggested that pre-existing cross-reactive memory T cells had joined the SARS-CoV-2 response. SARS-CoV-2 specificity of the second-wave clones peaking on day 37 was not confirmed. Contracting CD4+ clones were located mainly in the CM and EM memory subsets, whereas CD8+ clones were found to be enriched in EMRA. The study covered only two mild cases, and larger cohorts including severe cases with pre-infection samples were considered necessary.

The V gene is TRBV20-1 and the J gene is TRBJ1-4, with 9 bases aligning to TRBD1. Source material: PBMCs or a T cell subset sorted from them (not recorded which). The TCR comes from an adult woman who had mild COVID-19 (a few samples of this study predate the infection). The sample titles of this study are shuffled in the database, so cell type and time point are left out; the donor was told from shared clones. The CDR3 protein: CSADGQGRIF. The DNA reads as follows: TGCAGTGCTGATGGACAGGGGAGGATTTTT.